Listed below are T cell receptor beta chains from one sample, sequenced in a study of blood T cell repertoires in COVID-19. The table came from immunoSEQ multiplex PCR; TCRdb's copy has only in-frame clones and leaves some out. The sample comprises hundreds of thousands of clones, roughly nine tenths of which are singletons, and roughly 2.6% rests with the top ten. Source material: PBMCs or T cells enriched from blood (not recorded which). These receptors originate from a man in his sixties who had recovered from COVID-19. Both conserved end residues are part of each CDR3. D genes are given only for firm matches. A clone size is listed for some rows: how often the clone was seen (once, few, many), or a class if it is expanded.

size: -; V: TRBV30; D: TRBD1; J: TRBJ1-1; length: 14; CDR3: CAWSGGTGGTEAFF; DNA: TGTGCCTGGAGTGGAGGGACAGGGGGTACTGAAGCTTTCTTT
size: -; V: TRBV3-1/TRBV3-2; D: TRBD1; J: TRBJ1-1; length: 14; CDR3: CASSPLDRVAEAFF; DNA: TGTGCCAGCAGCCCCTTGGACAGGGTTGCTGAAGCTTTCTTT
size: -; V: TRBV5-1; D: TRBD1; J: TRBJ2-2; length: 16; CDR3: CASSWSPGQGAGELFF; DNA: TGCGCCAGCAGCTGGAGCCCGGGACAGGGGGCCGGGGAGCTGTTTTTT
size: -; V: TRBV25-1; D: TRBD2; J: TRBJ2-5; length: 14; CDR3: CASSGGLAGETQYF; DNA: TGTGCCAGCAGTGGGGGACTAGCGGGAGAGACCCAGTACTTC
size: -; V: TRBV2; D: TRBD2; J: TRBJ2-1; length: 22; CDR3: CASSEISPDTTSGRFSYNEQFF; DNA: TGTGCCAGCAGTGAGATAAGCCCGGACACGACTAGCGGGAGATTCTCCTACAATGAGCAGTTCTTC
size: -; V: TRBV7-6; D: -; J: TRBJ1-1; length: 17; CDR3: CASSGGHGGATVGEAFF; DNA: TGTGCCAGCAGCGGGGGTCATGGAGGGGCCACCGTAGGCGAAGCTTTCTTT
size: -; V: TRBV6-5; D: -; J: TRBJ2-7; length: 11; CDR3: CASSRQGMQYF; DNA: TGTGCCAGCAGTCGTCAGGGGATGCAGTACTTC
size: once; V: TRBV2; D: -; J: TRBJ2-5; length: 15; CDR3: CASNPAGQPGETQYF; DNA: TGTGCCAGCAATCCAGCGGGCCAACCGGGGGAGACCCAGTACTTC
size: -; V: TRBV19; D: -; J: TRBJ2-6; length: 15; CDR3: CASKEGPSGANVLTF; DNA: TGTGCCAGTAAGGAGGGGCCCTCTGGGGCCAACGTCCTGACTTTC
size: -; V: TRBV4-1; D: -; J: TRBJ2-3; length: 14; CDR3: CASSQVGAADTQYF; DNA: TGCGCCAGCAGCCAAGTGGGGGCGGCAGATACGCAGTATTTT
size: -; V: TRBV19; D: TRBD1; J: TRBJ1-5; length: 16; CDR3: CASSEHGQGLNQPQHF; DNA: TGTGCCAGTAGTGAACATGGACAGGGGTTAAATCAGCCCCAGCATTTT
size: -; V: TRBV7-9; D: TRBD2; J: TRBJ2-3; length: 16; CDR3: CASSLALAGFTDTQYF; DNA: TGTGCCAGCAGCTTAGCCTTAGCGGGGTTCACAGATACGCAGTATTTT
size: -; V: TRBV9; D: -; J: TRBJ1-1; length: 14; CDR3: CASSVVPGRNEAFF; DNA: TGTGCCAGCAGCGTAGTCCCTGGGCGCAATGAAGCTTTCTTT